These 27 T cell receptor beta chains originate from one sample sequenced in a study of identical twins. TCRdb used MiXCR to reprocess the 5' RACE reads, holding one entry per CDR3 protein. The table shows roughly 1,500,000 distinct CDR3 sequences, with roughly 35% occurring only once. The source material was cord blood. The receptors here all came from a newborn girl in good health.

This chain joins TRBV6-2 or TRBV6-3 and TRBJ2-3; 9 bases agree with TRBD2. The CDR3 length is 15 residues. With 7 bases clipped from V and 3 bases from J, the junction kept 8 bases outside the gene matches. The germline V gene encodes CDR1 MNHEY and CDR2 SVGEGT. DNA for the CDR3: TGTGCCAGCATTGGTGAGGGACTAGCAACAGATACGCAGTATTTT. Protein: CASIGEGLATDTQYF.

The rearrangement links TRBV20-1 to TRBJ1-1; no firm D call. CDR3 size: 9 residues. CDR1 is DFQATT and CDR2 is SNEGSKA in the germline V gene (reference sequence). V was pared by 4 bases and J by 8 bases, with 5 bases between. CDR3 DNA sequence: TGCAGTGCTATGGAGGAAGCTTTCTTT. This translates into CSAMEEAFF.

Concerning this clonotype itself: At one end the junction does not follow the germline gene, possibly because of a read error. The rearrangement joins TRBV5-8 to TRBJ1-1; no reliable D call. The CDR3 length is 11 residues. Germline CDR1 and CDR2: SGHTS and YDEGEE. DNA of the CDR3: TGTGCCAGCAGCTTATGGGCTGAAGTTTTCTTT. It codes for CASSLWAEVFF.

V gene TRBV24-1 combines with J gene TRBJ2-1, with no clear D. Trimming pared 3 bases from V and 9 bases from J, leaving 11 bases between. The CDR3 runs 13 residues. CDR1 is KGHDR and CDR2 is SFDVKD in the germline V gene. The CDR3 DNA sequence: TGTGCCACCAGTGATCCTCAGACCGGTGAGCAGTTCTTC. Its protein product is CATSDPQTGEQFF.

This clonotype occurred a few times. The CDR3 loop reads CSATNLDRGSYGYTF. CDR3 DNA sequence: TGCAGTGCTACCAACTTAGACAGGGGAAGCTATGGCTACACCTTC. The V and J genes are TRBV20-1 and TRBJ1-2; 8 nucleotides agree with TRBD1. Germline CDR1 is DFQATT and CDR2 is SNEGSKA (reference sequence). The CDR3 loop spans 15 amino acids. Trimming at V came to 4 bases and at J to 4 bases, leaving 11 bases not matched to a gene.

This clonotype has only a few counts. The CDR3 coding sequence is TGTGCCAGCAGCTTCCGACTAGGCCGCACAGATACGCAGTATTTT. Amino acid sequence: CASSFRLGRTDTQYF. The chain combines TRBV7-2 with TRBJ2-3; maybe TRBD2 (6 bases). This CDR3 spans 15 amino acids. Germline CDR1 is SGHTA and CDR2 is FQGNSA. Trimming shortened V by 3 bases and J by 1 base, and 11 bases separated the two germline ends.

This clonotype has more than one count but fewer than ten. The chain carries TRBV15 and TRBJ2-3; D is tentatively TRBD1 or TRBD2 (5 bases each). V was cut by 5 bases and J by 2 bases, with 14 bases left in between. The germline CDR1 and CDR2 sequences are LNHNV and YYDKDF (reference sequence). The CDR3 runs 15 residues. The DNA of the CDR3 is TGTGCCACCAGCCCCCGGGACGGAATCACAGATACGCAGTATTTT. It is translated as CATSPRDGITDTQYF.

Remarks on this clonotype: One end of the junction does not line up with germline, which may come from a read error. The chain couples TRBV18 to TRBJ2-3; 13 bases are shared with TRBD2. CDR3 length equals 14 residues. The V gene's germline CDR1 is KGHSH and CDR2 LQKENI. The CDR3 bases are TGTGCCAGCCCACCGACTAGCGGGAGGATTGCGCAGTATTTT. This codes for CASPPTSGRIAQYF.

This CDR3 reads CACHLAGAGETQYF. The CDR3 DNA follows: TGTGCCTGCCACCTAGCGGGGGCGGGGGAGACCCAGTACTTC. The chain recombines TRBV30 with TRBJ2-5; 10 bases agree with TRBD2. The CDR3 contains 14 residues. Germline CDR1 and CDR2: GTSNPN and SVGIG (reference sequence). The V gene end was trimmed by 6 bases and the J gene end by 5 bases; junction bases not matched to a gene: 9.

This clonotype was seen only a few times. The rearrangement joins TRBV5-1 to TRBJ2-7; TRBD1 is a possible D gene (5 bases). The CDR3 loop spans 14 amino acids. V was shortened by 3 bases and J by 0 bases, with 10 bases between the two germline ends. Germline V gives CDR1 SGHRS, CDR2 YFSETQ. The CDR3 DNA reads TGCGCCAGCAGCTCGCGACAGTTCTCCTACGAGCAGTACTTC. Its protein product is CASSSRQFSYEQYF.

This sequence joins TRBV28 and TRBJ1-2, with 11 bases matching TRBD1. The germline gives CDR1 MDHEN, CDR2 SYDVKM. The J segment lost 6 bases and the V segment lost 11 bases, leaving 2 bases of the junction unmatched. The CDR3 has 11 amino acids. The CDR3 here is CAWGQGDGYTF. CDR3 nucleotides: TGTGCCTGGGGACAGGGGGATGGCTACACCTTC.

J is TRBJ2-3 and V is TRBV2, with 14 bases identical to TRBD2. The V and J ends lost 8 bases and 4 bases, in that order; junction bases with no gene match: 8. CDR1 is SNHLY, CDR2 FYNNEI, per germline. This CDR3 has 16 amino acids. CDR3 sequence (DNA): TGTGCCAGCGTGCGACTAGCGGGGGGGCCATCAGATACGCAGTATTTT. Translated: CASVRLAGGPSDTQYF. The full variable domain, completed using reference TRBV2 and TRBJ2-3, is EPEVTQTPSHQVTQMGQEVILRCVPISNHLYFYWYRQILGQKVEFLVSFYNNEISEKSEIFDDQFSVERPDGSNFTLKIRSTKLEDSAMYFCASVRLAGGPSDTQYFGPGTRLTVL.

This chain links TRBV28 with TRBJ2-7; 7 bases are shared with TRBD1. This CDR3 has 14 residues. Trimming took 7 bases from V and 2 from J; bases not matched to a gene: 8. CDR1 and CDR2 (germline): MDHEN, SYDVKM. In DNA form, the CDR3 reads TGTGCCAGCACCCTGGTACAGGGGACCTACGAGCAGTACTTC. Translation gives CASTLVQGTYEQYF.

This clonotype was observed a handful of times. CDR3: CSVEQGPYGYTF. DNA of the CDR3: TGCAGCGTTGAACAGGGCCCCTATGGCTACACCTTC. The chain is built from TRBV29-1 and TRBJ1-2; D possibly corresponds to TRBD1 (5 bases). The CDR3 extends over 12 amino acids. The germline V and J ends were trimmed by 2 bases and 4 bases, with 8 bases remaining between them. CDR1 and CDR2 from the germline V gene are SQVTM and ANQGSEA.

The chain employs TRBV12-3 or TRBV12-4 and TRBJ2-2, with D maybe TRBD2 (7 bases). CDR3 size: 11 residues. V was trimmed by 11 bases and J by 4 bases, leaving 8 bases between them. Written as DNA, the CDR3 is TGTGCCGGGGGGGCCACCGGGGAGCTGTTTTTT. Its protein is CAGGATGELFF.

The V gene is TRBV6-1, the J gene TRBJ2-4; 9 nucleotides agree with TRBD1. Germline assignment: CDR1 MNHNS and CDR2 SASEGT. With V trimmed by 10 bases and J by 0 bases, 4 bases remained unmatched. This CDR3 has 14 amino acids. The CDR3: CATWTGEAKNIQYF. The CDR3 region has the DNA TGTGCCACCTGGACAGGGGAAGCCAAAAACATTCAGTACTTC.

The chain employs TRBV3-1 and TRBJ2-3; D remains ambiguous. This CDR3 has 16 amino acids. The germline gives CDR1 LGHDT, CDR2 YNNKEL (reference sequence). V lost 3 bases and J 2 bases, leaving 15 bases between the germline ends. CDR3 DNA sequence: TGTGCCAGCAGCCAGTCCGGCCTCGGCTACACAGATACGCAGTATTTT. As protein: CASSQSGLGYTDTQYF.

This clonotype was observed a few times. The DNA of the CDR3 is TGCAGTGCTACTATGACTAGCGGGGGACGTACAGATACGCAGTATTTT. It yields the protein CSATMTSGGRTDTQYF. The chain couples TRBV20-1 to TRBJ2-3; 12 nucleotides line up with TRBD2. Germline-derived CDR1 and CDR2 are DFQATT and SNEGSKA (reference sequence). The CDR3 runs 16 residues. Trimming removed 4 bases from V and 3 bases from J; junction bases left unmatched: 8.

V and J are TRBV9 and TRBJ2-5; D perhaps matches TRBD1 (5 bases). The germline V gene encodes CDR1 SGDLS and CDR2 YYNGEE. V was clipped by 4 bases and J by 7 bases, with 20 bases between them. The CDR3 covers 15 residues. In nucleotides, the CDR3 is TGTGCCAGCAGCTTGAGACAGACTGCAAGAGGGACCCAGTACTTC. It is translated as CASSLRQTARGTQYF.

This clonotype was counted between two and nine times. The rearrangement uses TRBV7-9 and TRBJ2-7; D not resolved. The V and J ends lost 5 bases and 7 bases respectively, with 21 bases between them. Germline CDR1 and CDR2: SEHNR and FQNEAQ (reference sequence). The CDR3 contains 15 residues. This chain's CDR3 is CASSPMRFGYNEQYF. DNA for the CDR3: TGTGCCAGCAGCCCCATGAGGTTCGGGTACAATGAGCAGTACTTC.

The chain employs TRBV18 and TRBJ2-4; perhaps TRBD1 as D (5 bases). Germline CDR1 is KGHSH and CDR2 is LQKENI. The V end lost 4 bases, the J end lost 0 bases, and 10 bases lay between the germline ends. This CDR3 contains 15 residues. The CDR3 protein is CASSQGLGAKNIQYF. DNA for the CDR3: TGTGCCAGCTCACAGGGGTTAGGAGCCAAAAACATTCAGTACTTC.

This clonotype has a count of ten or more. The rearrangement joins TRBV4-2 to TRBJ2-7; 10 bases match TRBD2. This CDR3 is built from 16 residues. Germline V CDR1 and CDR2: LGHNA, YNFKEQ. The V segment lost 0 bases and the J segment 4 bases; nucleotides outside the gene matches: 6. The CDR3 bases are TGTGCCAGCAGCCAAGATCTAACTAGCGGGGTGTACGAGCAGTACTTC. Residues: CASSQDLTSGVYEQYF.

This CDR3 reads CASSVAGLGRDRETQYF. The CDR3 DNA follows: TGTGCCAGCAGCGTAGCAGGGTTGGGCAGGGATAGAGAGACCCAGTACTTC. The rearrangement links TRBV9 to TRBJ2-5; weak D call: TRBD1 (5 bases). Germline CDR1 SGDLS, CDR2 YYNGEE. The ends were cut back, 0 bases at V and 4 bases at J, with 19 bases in the middle. This CDR3 contains 17 residues.

The V gene is TRBV19, the J gene TRBJ1-2; D uncertain. V was clipped by 7 bases and J by 8 bases, with 11 bases between them. Germline CDR1 reads LNHDA; CDR2 reads SQIVND (reference sequence). This CDR3 contains 11 residues. CDR3 coding DNA: TGTGCCAGTAACTGGGGAAAAGGCTACACCTTC. Residues: CASNWGKGYTF.

The chain uses TRBV5-6 and TRBJ1-4; D might be TRBD1 (5 bases). Germline V gene lookup returns CDR1 SGHDT and CDR2 YYEEEE. This CDR3 comprises 16 residues. Deletions cut 0 bases from V and 3 bases from J, with 12 bases between. CDR3 bases: TGTGCCAGCAGCTTGGAAGCAGGGTTTCCTAATGAAAAACTGTTTTTT. It specifies CASSLEAGFPNEKLFF.

This clonotype was detected a few times. The chain combines TRBV10-3 with TRBJ2-5; 9 nucleotides match TRBD2. There are 17 residues in the CDR3. Per the germline V gene, CDR1 is ENHRY and CDR2 is SYGVKD. V lost 10 bases to trimming and J lost 3 bases; unmatched junction nucleotides: 18. The CDR3 spells CATKVVLAGVREETQYF. The CDR3 nucleotides are TGTGCCACCAAAGTAGTATTAGCGGGAGTCAGGGAAGAGACCCAGTACTTC.

Of note for this clonotype: A much larger clone is a single base away; this may be a read error. The chain employs TRBV5-1 and TRBJ2-1, with 7 bases that match TRBD2. The end of the DNA aligns better with TRBJ2-7, so the J call may be wrong. The CDR3 is 16 amino acids. Germline lookup yields CDR1 SGHRS and CDR2 YFSETQ. CDR3 residues: CASSLVPGGSYNEQYF. In DNA form, the CDR3 reads TGCGCCAGCAGCTTGGTTCCGGGGGGATCCTACAATGAGCAGTACTTC.